These T cell receptor beta chains were read from a single sample in a study of T cell repertoires in cytomegalovirus infection. TCRdb re-called the reads with MiXCR, one entry per CDR3 protein. The table includes about 200,000 distinct CDR3 sequences, roughly 9% detected once. Sequenced sample: PBMCs. These receptors were taken from a human donor in good health (CMV status not recorded). Some clones in this sample may be carry-over from other donors' samples. The CDR3 runs from the conserved cysteine through the conserved F or W. A D gene is named only where the DNA matches it firmly. Some rows mark clone size as missing; the rest say once, few, many or name a class of expanded clone.

j_call: TRBJ2-2
d_call: -
v_call: TRBV7-2
clone_size: many
cdr3_length: 13
cdr3_aa: CASSLGYGGELFF
cdr3_nt: TGTGCCAGCAGCCTAGGGTATGGCGGGGAGCTGTTTTTT

j_call: TRBJ1-6
d_call: -
v_call: TRBV7-9
clone_size: many
cdr3_length: 16
cdr3_aa: CASSFSTGTGNSPLHF
cdr3_nt: TGTGCCAGCAGCTTTAGCACCGGGACGGGCAATTCACCCCTCCACTTT

j_call: TRBJ1-6
d_call: -
v_call: TRBV7-2
clone_size: many
cdr3_length: 15
cdr3_aa: CASSLGAGNSSPLHF
cdr3_nt: TGTGCCAGCAGCTTAGGGGCAGGGAACAGTTCACCCCTCCACTTT

j_call: TRBJ2-3
d_call: TRBD2
v_call: TRBV7-2
clone_size: many
cdr3_length: 17
cdr3_aa: CASSFLAGGPGTDTQYF
cdr3_nt: TGTGCCAGCAGCTTTTTAGCGGGGGGGCCTGGCACAGATACGCAGTATTTT

j_call: TRBJ1-5
d_call: -
v_call: TRBV19
clone_size: -
cdr3_length: 13
cdr3_aa: CASSMQIIQPQHF
cdr3_nt: TGTGCCAGTAGTATGCAAATTATTCAGCCCCAGCATTTT

j_call: TRBJ1-2
d_call: -
v_call: TRBV12-3/TRBV12-4
clone_size: many
cdr3_length: 11
cdr3_aa: CASKTADGYTF
cdr3_nt: TGTGCCAGCAAGACGGCGGATGGCTACACCTTC

j_call: TRBJ1-1
d_call: -
v_call: TRBV6-6
clone_size: -
cdr3_length: 11
cdr3_aa: CASSNWAEAFF
cdr3_nt: TGTGCCAGCAGTAACTGGGCTGAAGCTTTCTTT

j_call: TRBJ2-7
d_call: -
v_call: TRBV20-1
clone_size: -
cdr3_length: 13
cdr3_aa: CSADSIQGYEQYF
cdr3_nt: TGCAGTGCCGACTCCATCCAGGGCTACGAGCAGTACTTC

j_call: TRBJ1-2
d_call: TRBD1
v_call: TRBV28
clone_size: many
cdr3_length: 15
cdr3_aa: CASSLGDRGPKGYTF
cdr3_nt: TGTGCCAGCAGTTTAGGAGACAGGGGGCCAAAAGGCTACACCTTC

j_call: TRBJ2-6
d_call: -
v_call: TRBV7-2
clone_size: many
cdr3_length: 15
cdr3_aa: CASSRQAPGANVLTF
cdr3_nt: TGTGCCAGCAGCCGACAGGCCCCTGGGGCCAACGTCCTGACTTTC

j_call: TRBJ2-1
d_call: TRBD2
v_call: TRBV7-2
clone_size: many
cdr3_length: 14
cdr3_aa: CASSPSREVGEQFF
cdr3_nt: TGTGCCAGCAGCCCCTCACGGGAGGTCGGTGAGCAGTTCTTC

j_call: TRBJ1-5
d_call: -
v_call: TRBV19
clone_size: -
cdr3_length: 13
cdr3_aa: CASSIGVNQPQHF
cdr3_nt: TGTGCCAGTAGTATAGGAGTCAATCAGCCCCAGCATTTT

j_call: TRBJ2-6
d_call: -
v_call: TRBV12-3/TRBV12-4
clone_size: many
cdr3_length: 15
cdr3_aa: CASSSTALTANVLTF
cdr3_nt: TGTGCCAGCAGCTCGACTGCTTTGACGGCCAACGTCCTGACTTTC

j_call: TRBJ2-1
d_call: TRBD2
v_call: TRBV7-2
clone_size: many
cdr3_length: 16
cdr3_aa: CASSLVSGGRTNEQFF
cdr3_nt: TGTGCCAGCAGCTTAGTGTCGGGGGGGAGGACCAATGAGCAGTTCTTC

j_call: TRBJ1-1
d_call: TRBD1
v_call: TRBV19
clone_size: -
cdr3_length: 15
cdr3_aa: CASRGGQFMNTEAFF
cdr3_nt: TGTGCCAGTAGAGGGGGACAGTTCATGAACACTGAAGCTTTCTTT

j_call: TRBJ1-1
d_call: TRBD1
v_call: TRBV27
clone_size: -
cdr3_length: 15
cdr3_aa: CASSLQQGPNTEAFF
cdr3_nt: TGTGCCAGCAGTTTACAACAGGGGCCGAACACTGAAGCTTTCTTT

j_call: TRBJ1-5
d_call: TRBD1
v_call: TRBV7-9
clone_size: many
cdr3_length: 14
cdr3_aa: CASSSTGNNQPQHF
cdr3_nt: TGTGCCAGCAGCTCGACAGGGAACAATCAGCCCCAGCATTTT

j_call: TRBJ2-4
d_call: -
v_call: TRBV7-2
clone_size: many
cdr3_length: 17
cdr3_aa: CASSLFARGAAKNIQYF
cdr3_nt: TGTGCCAGCAGCTTATTCGCCAGGGGCGCGGCCAAAAACATTCAGTACTTC

j_call: TRBJ2-3
d_call: -
v_call: TRBV2
clone_size: many
cdr3_length: 14
cdr3_aa: CASSEVGGTDTQYF
cdr3_nt: TGTGCCAGCAGTGAGGTCGGCGGCACAGATACGCAGTATTTT

j_call: TRBJ1-5
d_call: -
v_call: TRBV30
clone_size: -
cdr3_length: 15
cdr3_aa: CAWTKGPFSNQPQHF
cdr3_nt: TGTGCCTGGACCAAGGGACCGTTTAGCAATCAGCCCCAGCATTTT

j_call: TRBJ2-1
d_call: -
v_call: TRBV19
clone_size: few
cdr3_length: 12
cdr3_aa: CASSIGGQGRFF
cdr3_nt: TGTGCCAGTAGTATCGGGGGCCAGGGACGGTTCTTC

j_call: TRBJ2-7
d_call: TRBD1
v_call: TRBV6-2/TRBV6-3
clone_size: few
cdr3_length: 15
cdr3_aa: CASREPTGGSYEQYF
cdr3_nt: TGTGCCAGTCGAGAACCAACAGGGGGTTCCTACGAGCAGTACTTC

j_call: TRBJ1-5
d_call: -
v_call: TRBV28
clone_size: -
cdr3_length: 12
cdr3_aa: CASTLGLAPQHF
cdr3_nt: TGTGCCAGCACCCTGGGATTGGCGCCCCAGCATTTT

j_call: TRBJ2-7
d_call: TRBD1
v_call: TRBV14
clone_size: many
cdr3_length: 15
cdr3_aa: CASSQGSLPYYEQYF
cdr3_nt: TGTGCCAGCTCACAGGGGTCACTTCCCTACTACGAGCAGTACTTC

j_call: TRBJ1-1
d_call: -
v_call: TRBV29-1
clone_size: few
cdr3_length: 13
cdr3_aa: CSTTFGENTEAFF
cdr3_nt: TGCAGCACAACTTTTGGGGAAAACACTGAAGCTTTCTTT

j_call: TRBJ2-2
d_call: -
v_call: TRBV6-1
clone_size: many
cdr3_length: 13
cdr3_aa: CASMRAYTGELFF
cdr3_nt: TGTGCCAGCATGCGGGCTTACACCGGGGAGCTGTTTTTT

j_call: TRBJ2-7
d_call: TRBD2
v_call: TRBV27
clone_size: -
cdr3_length: 16
cdr3_aa: CASSSRSVAGAREQYF
cdr3_nt: TGTGCCAGCAGTTCCCGATCGGTAGCGGGAGCTCGGGAGCAGTACTTC

j_call: TRBJ2-7
d_call: -
v_call: TRBV20-1
clone_size: -
cdr3_length: 15
cdr3_aa: CSAASLQAGDYEQYF
cdr3_nt: TGCAGTGCTGCCTCCCTCCAAGCGGGTGACTACGAGCAGTACTTC

j_call: TRBJ1-6
d_call: -
v_call: TRBV7-2
clone_size: -
cdr3_length: 14
cdr3_aa: CASSSGQYNSPLHF
cdr3_nt: TGTGCCAGCAGCTCGGGGCAGTATAATTCACCCCTCCACTTT

j_call: TRBJ1-3
d_call: -
v_call: TRBV7-2
clone_size: many
cdr3_length: 18
cdr3_aa: CASSFMSDLRLSGNTIYF
cdr3_nt: TGTGCCAGCAGCTTCATGTCCGACCTGCGACTCTCTGGAAACACCATATATTTT

j_call: TRBJ2-1
d_call: TRBD2
v_call: TRBV19
clone_size: few
cdr3_length: 15
cdr3_aa: CASSAGLESTHEQFF
cdr3_nt: TGTGCCAGTAGTGCCGGACTAGAGTCCACCCATGAGCAGTTCTTC

j_call: TRBJ1-4
d_call: TRBD1
v_call: TRBV19
clone_size: many
cdr3_length: 15
cdr3_aa: CASSRIQGINEKLFF
cdr3_nt: TGTGCCAGTAGTAGAATACAGGGGATTAATGAAAAACTGTTTTTT

j_call: TRBJ2-3
d_call: -
v_call: TRBV2
clone_size: few
cdr3_length: 12
cdr3_aa: CASTNRADTQYF
cdr3_nt: TGTGCCAGCACTAACAGGGCAGATACGCAGTATTTT

j_call: TRBJ2-3
d_call: -
v_call: TRBV6-2/TRBV6-3
clone_size: many
cdr3_length: 15
cdr3_aa: CATSTWRGSTDTQYF
cdr3_nt: TGTGCCACCTCAACCTGGCGGGGTAGCACAGATACGCAGTATTTT

j_call: TRBJ2-5
d_call: TRBD2
v_call: TRBV7-9
clone_size: -
cdr3_length: 17
cdr3_aa: CASSSGTSGRASETQYF
cdr3_nt: TGTGCCAGCAGCTCAGGGACTAGCGGGAGGGCCTCGGAGACCCAGTACTTC

j_call: TRBJ2-7
d_call: -
v_call: TRBV2
clone_size: few
cdr3_length: 14
cdr3_aa: CASRASWGSYEQYF
cdr3_nt: TGTGCCAGCAGGGCATCCTGGGGCTCCTACGAGCAGTACTTC

j_call: TRBJ1-2
d_call: -
v_call: TRBV19
clone_size: few
cdr3_length: 13
cdr3_aa: CASSIPPNYGYTF
cdr3_nt: TGTGCCAGTAGTATCCCTCCTAACTATGGCTACACCTTC

j_call: TRBJ2-1
d_call: TRBD1
v_call: TRBV2
clone_size: -
cdr3_length: 16
cdr3_aa: CASGSSSTGGYNEQFF
cdr3_nt: TGTGCCAGCGGTAGTAGCTCGACAGGGGGTTACAATGAGCAGTTCTTC

j_call: TRBJ2-7
d_call: TRBD2
v_call: TRBV12-3/TRBV12-4
clone_size: -
cdr3_length: 17
cdr3_aa: CASSPRRGASGIREQYF
cdr3_nt: TGTGCCAGCAGTCCCCGTCGCGGGGCTAGCGGGATTCGGGAGCAGTACTTC

j_call: TRBJ1-1
d_call: -
v_call: TRBV7-8
clone_size: -
cdr3_length: 15
cdr3_aa: CASSLVGRDNTEAFF
cdr3_nt: TGTGCCAGCAGCTTAGTCGGCAGGGACAACACTGAAGCTTTCTTT

j_call: TRBJ2-2
d_call: TRBD1
v_call: TRBV28
clone_size: few
cdr3_length: 15
cdr3_aa: CASGIRTGDTGELFF
cdr3_nt: TGTGCCAGCGGAATACGGACAGGGGACACCGGGGAGCTGTTTTTT

j_call: TRBJ1-2
d_call: TRBD1
v_call: TRBV7-2
clone_size: -
cdr3_length: 16
cdr3_aa: CASSFMARQGAQCYNF
cdr3_nt: TGTGCCAGCAGCTTTATGGCCCGACAGGGGGCGCAGTGCTACAACTTC

j_call: TRBJ1-1
d_call: -
v_call: TRBV29-1
clone_size: few
cdr3_length: 12
cdr3_aa: CSVVQGNTEAFF
cdr3_nt: TGCAGCGTTGTACAGGGGAACACTGAAGCTTTCTTT

j_call: TRBJ1-2
d_call: TRBD1
v_call: TRBV7-3
clone_size: many
cdr3_length: 11
cdr3_aa: CARDRDYGYTF
cdr3_nt: TGTGCCAGGGACAGGGACTATGGCTACACCTTC

j_call: TRBJ2-5
d_call: -
v_call: TRBV18
clone_size: -
cdr3_length: 13
cdr3_aa: CASSPKRGVSQYF
cdr3_nt: TGTGCCAGCTCACCCAAGAGGGGGGTGAGCCAGTACTTC

j_call: TRBJ2-1
d_call: TRBD1
v_call: TRBV7-2
clone_size: many
cdr3_length: 14
cdr3_aa: CASSLRQGSNEQFF
cdr3_nt: TGTGCCAGCAGCCTCCGACAGGGTTCCAATGAGCAGTTCTTC

j_call: TRBJ2-3
d_call: TRBD2
v_call: TRBV29-1
clone_size: -
cdr3_length: 14
cdr3_aa: CSALAGEGTDTQYF
cdr3_nt: TGCAGCGCCCTTGCGGGAGAGGGTACCGATACGCAGTATTTT

j_call: TRBJ2-3
d_call: TRBD2
v_call: TRBV28
clone_size: many
cdr3_length: 14
cdr3_aa: CASGLAGVADTQYF
cdr3_nt: TGTGCCAGCGGACTAGCGGGAGTGGCAGATACGCAGTATTTT

j_call: TRBJ1-4
d_call: -
v_call: TRBV14
clone_size: many
cdr3_length: 16
cdr3_aa: CASSQRTGTGNEKLFF
cdr3_nt: TGTGCCAGCAGCCAAAGAACCGGGACTGGAAATGAAAAACTGTTTTTT

j_call: TRBJ1-2
d_call: -
v_call: TRBV28
clone_size: -
cdr3_length: 12
cdr3_aa: CASDSGGYGYTF
cdr3_nt: TGTGCCAGCGACAGTGGGGGCTATGGCTACACCTTC

j_call: TRBJ2-7
d_call: -
v_call: TRBV15
clone_size: many
cdr3_length: 13
cdr3_aa: CATSNPGRYEQYF
cdr3_nt: TGTGCCACCAGCAACCCGGGAAGGTACGAGCAGTACTTC

j_call: TRBJ1-2
d_call: -
v_call: TRBV7-2
clone_size: many
cdr3_length: 14
cdr3_aa: CASSWRQSNYGYTF
cdr3_nt: TGTGCCAGCAGCTGGCGACAGTCTAACTATGGCTACACCTTC

j_call: TRBJ1-1
d_call: TRBD1
v_call: TRBV7-2
clone_size: many
cdr3_length: 16
cdr3_aa: CASSGPGTGTLFGSFF
cdr3_nt: TGTGCCAGCAGCGGACCCGGGACAGGGACCCTCTTTGGGTCTTTCTTT

j_call: TRBJ2-4
d_call: TRBD1
v_call: TRBV24-1
clone_size: -
cdr3_length: 14
cdr3_aa: CATSDRGSKNIQYF
cdr3_nt: TGTGCCACCAGTGACAGGGGGAGCAAAAACATTCAGTACTTC

j_call: TRBJ2-3
d_call: TRBD2
v_call: TRBV11-2
clone_size: -
cdr3_length: 17
cdr3_aa: CASSLLGAGGGTDTQYF
cdr3_nt: TGTGCCAGCAGCTTACTGGGGGCGGGAGGAGGCACAGATACGCAGTATTTT